Presented here are 15 T cell receptor beta chains from one specimen sequenced in a study of T cell responses to AZD1222 COVID-19 vaccine. Assay: immunoSEQ multiplex PCR; the TCRdb copy retains only in-frame clones and omits some. Of over 95,000 clones in the sample, around 94% were seen once. Sample: peripheral blood, taken on day 0 of AZD1222 vaccination. The receptor set was obtained from an adult in good health.

The chain has TRBV2 and TRBJ1-1; D is possibly TRBD1 (5 bases). V lost 6 bases and J lost 5, with 16 bases in between. This CDR3 comprises 14 residues. Looked up from germline, CDR1 is SNHLY and CDR2 is FYNNEI. The CDR3 here is CASRTTGGGTEAFF. The CDR3 coding sequence is TGTGCCAGCAGGACCACGGGGGGTGGGACTGAAGCTTTCTTT.

The V and J genes are TRBV5-1 and TRBJ2-7; D unclear. Germline loops: CDR1 SGHRS, CDR2 YFSETQ. Trimming took off 3 bases at V and 1 base at J, with 2 bases between the two ends. The length of the CDR3 is 11 residues. In DNA, the CDR3 is TGCGCCAGCAGCTCTTCCTACGAGCAGTACTTC. Protein sequence: CASSSSYEQYF.

The chain links TRBV5-6 to TRBJ2-3, with 7 positions matching TRBD2. Unmatched junction bases numbered 9, after V lost 1 base and J lost 4 bases. The germline V gene has CDR1 SGHDT and CDR2 YYEEEE. This CDR3 is built from 16 residues. DNA of the CDR3: TGTGCCAGCAGCTTGTCCCCCGGTGGGGGGGCAGATACGCAGTATTTT. Its translation: CASSLSPGGGADTQYF.

The gene calls are TRBV18 and TRBJ2-1; 13 bases align to TRBD2. V was clipped by 4 bases and J by 7 bases; unmatched bases: 4. The CDR3 has 15 residues. From germline, CDR1 is KGHSH and CDR2 LQKENI. CDR3 DNA sequence: TGTGCCAGCTCACGCACTAGCGGGAGGGTTAATGAGCAGTTCTTC. Translated: CASSRTSGRVNEQFF.

The rearrangement links TRBV11-2 to TRBJ2-7; D remains ambiguous. CDR3 length: 14 residues. Germline loops: CDR1 SGHAT, CDR2 FQNNGV. V was cut by 4 bases and J by 3 bases, with 13 bases left in between. DNA for the CDR3: TGTGCCAGCAGCTCCCCGGATCGCTACTACGAGCAGTACTTC. Residues: CASSSPDRYYEQYF.

The chain recombines TRBV2 with TRBJ1-2, with a weak D call TRBD1 (5 bases). CDR3 length equals 15 residues. Trimming took off 1 base at V and 2 bases at J, with 11 bases between the two ends. The germline CDR1 and CDR2 sequences are SNHLY and FYNNEI. The CDR3: CASSEVISGNYGYTF. The CDR3, as DNA: TGTGCCAGCAGTGAAGTAATCTCAGGGAACTATGGCTACACCTTC. Supplemented by reference TRBV2 and TRBJ1-2, the full variable domain reads EPEVTQTPSHQVTQMGQEVILRCVPISNHLYFYWYRQILGQKVEFLVSFYNNEISEKSEIFDDQFSVERPDGSNFTLKIRSTKLEDSAMYFCASSEVISGNYGYTFGSGTRLTVV.

The gene calls are TRBV12-3 or TRBV12-4 and TRBJ2-1, with 9 bases aligning to TRBD1. The CDR3 spans 12 residues. With 7 bases clipped from V and 8 bases from J, the junction kept 3 bases outside the gene matches. This CDR3 reads CASTWTGDEQFF. The CDR3 bases are TGTGCCAGCACCTGGACAGGGGATGAGCAGTTCTTC.

The chain couples TRBV12-5 to TRBJ2-2; TRBD1 or TRBD2 may be the D gene (5 bases each). CDR1 is LGHNT, CDR2 FRNRAP, per germline. The CDR3 is made up of 16 amino acids. V was cut by 6 bases and J by 0 bases, with 14 bases left in between. This CDR3 is CASGFGTHSNTGELFF. The CDR3 nucleotides read TGTGCTAGTGGCTTCGGGACGCACTCGAACACCGGGGAGCTGTTTTTT.

This chain joins TRBV2 and TRBJ2-3; TRBD2 might be the D (5 bases). Germline lookup yields CDR1 SNHLY and CDR2 FYNNEI. The CDR3 extends over 11 amino acids. With 8 bases removed from V and 8 bases from J, the gap between germline ends came to 11 bases. CDR3 residues: CASADAGTQYF. The CDR3 coding sequence is TGTGCCAGCGCTGATGCGGGTACGCAGTATTTT.

The chain uses TRBV7-3 and TRBJ1-5, with 10 bases matching TRBD1. The ends lost 7 bases at V and 0 bases at J; junction bases unmatched: 18. From germline, CDR1 is SGHTA and CDR2 FQGTGA. The CDR3 has 20 amino acids. CDR3 protein: CASTVTTDRGHPYSNQPQHF. The DNA of the CDR3 is TGTGCCAGCACCGTAACCACAGACAGGGGGCACCCTTATAGCAATCAGCCCCAGCATTTT. Variable domain in full (rest from reference TRBV7-3 and TRBJ1-5): GAGVSQTPSNKVTEKGKYVELRCDPISGHTALYWYRQSLGQGPEFLIYFQGTGAADDSGLPNDRFFAVRPEGSVSTLKIQRTERGDSAVYLCASTVTTDRGHPYSNQPQHFGDGTRLSIL.

This chain uses TRBV18 with TRBJ1-6, with D unresolved. The CDR3 has 15 amino acids. V was trimmed by 1 base and J by 3 bases, leaving 7 bases between them. Germline lookup yields CDR1 KGHSH and CDR2 LQKENI. CDR3 amino acids: CASSPQDRYNSPLHF. CDR3 DNA sequence: TGTGCCAGCTCACCACAGGACCGCTATAATTCACCCCTCCACTTT.

The V gene is TRBV27, the J gene TRBJ2-7, with 8 bases that match TRBD1. CDR1 and CDR2 (germline): MNHEY, SMNVEV (reference sequence). CDR3 size: 18 residues. V trimming: 5 bases; J trimming: 5 bases; junction bases outside the gene matches: 20. The CDR3 loop is CASSPVSGGASGSHEQYF. The DNA of the CDR3 is TGTGCCAGCAGTCCCGTCTCAGGGGGCGCATCGGGTAGCCACGAGCAGTACTTC.

The chain employs TRBV6-5 and TRBJ1-6; D may be TRBD1 (5 bases). The V gene lost 7 bases and the J gene lost 7 bases, with 11 bases spanning the gap. CDR3 length: 13 amino acids. Germline loops: CDR1 MNHEY, CDR2 SVGAGI. The chain's CDR3 is CASKRGKNSPLHF. Written as DNA, the CDR3 is TGTGCCAGCAAGAGGGGCAAAAATTCACCCCTCCACTTT.

V and J are TRBV3-1 (or the pseudogene TRBV3-2) and TRBJ2-4; maybe TRBD2 (5 bases). The germline V and J ends were trimmed by 4 bases and 3 bases, with 10 bases remaining between them. The CDR3 extends over 14 amino acids. The germline gives CDR1 LGHDT, CDR2 YNNKEL (reference sequence). The CDR3 DNA sequence: TGTGCCAGCAGCCGCGGGCCAGGCAAAAACATTCAGTACTTC. Translation gives CASSRGPGKNIQYF.

V usage is TRBV30 and J usage is TRBJ2-3, with 10 bases aligning to TRBD2. The CDR3 has 14 amino acids. Trimming took 2 bases from V and 7 from J; bases not matched to a gene: 6. Per germline, CDR1 GTSNPN and CDR2 SVGIG (reference sequence). CDR3 nucleotide sequence: TGTGCCTGGAGTTTGCTAGCGGGAGCAAATACGCAGTATTTT. Translated: CAWSLLAGANTQYF.